One T cell receptor (beta chain) is described in this entry. Its antigen is as yet unknown. The source of the sample is a study of shared clonotypes between healthy human individuals. Study results and caveats: Relative to clonotypes present in all four donors, those not shared had lower generation probabilities. The study found about 4.6% of naive CD4 clonotypes shared across a few donors.

Sequenced by immunoSEQ multiplex PCR; TCRdb stores in-frame clones only, minus some. The sample records nearly 2 million clones, 85% to 95% being singletons. V lost 10 bases and J 5 bases, leaving 10 bases between the germline ends. The CDR3 consists of 11 residues. Germline lookup yields CDR1 SNHLY and CDR2 FYNNEI. CD8 cells regarded as naive lacked CD45RO, were positively chosen for CCR7, and omitted terminally differentiated effector memory CD45RA+ cells. This rearrangement joins TRBV2 to TRBJ2-3; unclear D gene. Sequencing was done on a sample of naive CD8+ T cells sorted from blood. This sequence originates from a man younger than 35 in good health. The CDR3 DNA follows: TGTGCCACCCTACTGGGAGATACGCAGTATTTT. Encoded protein: CATLLGDTQYF.